The clone carrying this T cell receptor beta chain came up many times. CDR3 length: 14 amino acids. CDR1 SGHDN and CDR2 FVKESK come from the germline V gene. With 5 bases clipped from V and 5 bases from J, the junction kept 4 bases outside the gene matches. The data are from a study of OX40 agonist ivuxolimab in advanced cancers. The method was immunoSEQ multiplex PCR; TCRdb's version includes in-frame clones alone and lacks a portion of them. The sample lists about 28,000 clones, approximately 88% occurring once. The chain joins TRBV14 to TRBJ2-7; TRBD1 matches at 12 bases. The source was CD4+ or CD8+ T cells sorted from blood, collected in a trial of the OX40 agonist ivuxolimab. The receptor was derived from an adult with an advanced solid tumor such as melanoma, head and neck, liver or kidney cancer. The CDR3 reads CASSTGTGGHEQYF. Written as DNA, the CDR3 is TGTGCCAGCAGCACCGGGACAGGGGGCCACGAGCAGTACTTC.